This T cell receptor beta chain emerged from a study of spatial heterogeneity in lung cancer. Study-level findings and limits: The study found that expanded intratumoral alpha and beta TCR counts tracked tumor mutation counts.

Via MiXCR, TCRdb re-called the 5' RACE reads, giving one row per CDR3 protein. The top ten clones hold 7.7% of a sample with 20,000 to 25,000 distinct CDR3 sequences, more than 8% of them seen once. Described time point: sample taken at primary tumor resection. This clonotype occurred many times. Its antigen is as yet unknown. Germline V lookup: CDR1 MDHEN, CDR2 SYDVKM. CDR3 size: 19 residues. The J segment lost 5 bases and the V segment lost 6 bases, leaving 19 bases of the junction unmatched. The sequencing here drew on lung tumor tissue, taken at surgery. The receptor's source is a male donor with early-stage non-small cell lung cancer. The chain has TRBV28 and TRBJ2-2, with TRBD2 identical over 9 bases. The CDR3 loop reads CASRGIKREALLSTGELFF. The CDR3 DNA sequence: TGTGCCAGCAGGGGTATTAAGCGGGAGGCATTACTTTCTACCGGGGAGCTGTTTTTT.